The present T cell receptor (beta chain) was sequenced within a study of CD8 T cells in ankylosing spondylitis. TCR beta libraries were made by quantitative 5'-RACE with molecular barcodes. TCRdb redid the calling of the 5' RACE reads with MiXCR, one entry per CDR3 protein. The data show about 180,000 distinct CDR3 sequences, with just over 9.5% seen just once and about 15% held by the top ten. This clonotype was seen a handful of times. The germline V and J ends were trimmed by 0 bases and 8 bases, with 11 bases remaining between them. The CDR3 is 14 amino acids. Germline V gene data show CDR1 as SGHKS and CDR2 as YYEKEE (reference sequence).

The receptor was isolated from a female donor with ankylosing spondylitis or in good health (not recorded which). The sequenced sample consisted of blood, either unsorted or a sorted T cell fraction (not recorded which). This chain connects TRBV5-5 to TRBJ1-4; D might be TRBD1 (5 bases). The CDR3 region is CASSLVQWGEKLFF. CDR3 bases: TGTGCCAGCAGCTTGGTGCAGTGGGGGGAAAAACTGTTTTTT.